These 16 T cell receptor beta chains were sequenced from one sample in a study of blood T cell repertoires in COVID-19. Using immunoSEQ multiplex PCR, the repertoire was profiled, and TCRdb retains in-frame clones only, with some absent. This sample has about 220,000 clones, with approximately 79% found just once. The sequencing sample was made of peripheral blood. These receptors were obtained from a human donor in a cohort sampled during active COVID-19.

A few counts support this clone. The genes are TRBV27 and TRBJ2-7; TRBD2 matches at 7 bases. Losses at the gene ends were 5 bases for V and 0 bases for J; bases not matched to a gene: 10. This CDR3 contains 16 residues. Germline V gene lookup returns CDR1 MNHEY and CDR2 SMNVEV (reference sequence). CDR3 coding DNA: TGTGCCAGCAGTCAAGACGGGGGGACTATCTCCTACGAGCAGTACTTC. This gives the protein CASSQDGGTISYEQYF.

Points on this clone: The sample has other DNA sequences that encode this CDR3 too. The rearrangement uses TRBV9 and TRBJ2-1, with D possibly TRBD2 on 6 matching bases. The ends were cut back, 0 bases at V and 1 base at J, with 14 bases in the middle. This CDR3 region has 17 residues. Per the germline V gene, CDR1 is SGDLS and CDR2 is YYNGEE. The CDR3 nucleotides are TGTGCCAGCAGCGTAGAGGGGTTGGGGGGATCCTACAATGAGCAGTTCTTC. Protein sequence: CASSVEGLGGSYNEQFF.

Here the CDR3 DNA reads TGTGCCAGCAGTGAAGCCATTAACACTGAAGCTTTCTTT. This sequence encodes CASSEAINTEAFF. The chain recombines TRBV6-1 with TRBJ1-1; D not certain. With 0 bases removed from V and 2 bases from J, the gap between germline ends came to 4 bases. The CDR3 covers 13 residues. In germline, CDR1 is MNHNS, CDR2 SASEGT.

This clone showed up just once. DNA for the CDR3: TGTGCCAGCAACCGACAGGGGGAAGAGACCCAGTACTTC. Residues: CASNRQGEETQYF. This rearrangement joins TRBV2 to TRBJ2-5, with 9 bases fitting TRBD1. The ends lost 7 bases at V and 3 bases at J; junction bases unmatched: 3. This CDR3 spans 13 amino acids. Looked up from germline, CDR1 is SNHLY and CDR2 is FYNNEI.

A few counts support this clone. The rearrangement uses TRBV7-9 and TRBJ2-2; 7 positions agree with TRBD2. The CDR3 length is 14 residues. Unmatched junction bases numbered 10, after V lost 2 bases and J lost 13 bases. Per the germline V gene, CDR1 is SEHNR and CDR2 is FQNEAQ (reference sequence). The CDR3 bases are TGTGCCAGCAGCTTAAGGAGGGAGGGCCGGAGGCTGTTTTTT. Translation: CASSLRREGRRLFF.

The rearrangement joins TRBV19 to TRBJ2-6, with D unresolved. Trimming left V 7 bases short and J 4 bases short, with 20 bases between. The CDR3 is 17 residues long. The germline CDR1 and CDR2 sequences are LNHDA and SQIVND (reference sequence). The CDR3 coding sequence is TGTGCCAGTACCCTTAACCAACCCGGGTGGGGGGCCAACGTCCTGACTTTC. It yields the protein CASTLNQPGWGANVLTF.

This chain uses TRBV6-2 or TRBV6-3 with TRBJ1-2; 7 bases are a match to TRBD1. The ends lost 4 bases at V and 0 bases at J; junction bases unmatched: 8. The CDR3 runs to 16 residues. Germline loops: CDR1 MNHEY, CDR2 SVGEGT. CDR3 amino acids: CASSSQLTGTNYGYTF. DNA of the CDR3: TGTGCCAGCAGTTCCCAGTTGACAGGGACTAACTATGGCTACACCTTC.

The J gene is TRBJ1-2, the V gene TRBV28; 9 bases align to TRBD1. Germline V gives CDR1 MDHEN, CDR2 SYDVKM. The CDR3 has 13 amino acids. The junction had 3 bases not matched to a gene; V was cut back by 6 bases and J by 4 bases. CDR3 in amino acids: CASRGTGSYGYTF. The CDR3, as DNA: TGTGCCAGCAGAGGGACAGGGTCCTATGGCTACACCTTC.

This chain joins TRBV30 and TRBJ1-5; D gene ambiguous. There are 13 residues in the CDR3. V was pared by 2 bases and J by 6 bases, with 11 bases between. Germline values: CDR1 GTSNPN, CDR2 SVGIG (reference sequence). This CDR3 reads CAWSRLGLQPQHF. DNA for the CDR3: TGTGCCTGGAGTCGATTGGGCCTTCAGCCCCAGCATTTT.

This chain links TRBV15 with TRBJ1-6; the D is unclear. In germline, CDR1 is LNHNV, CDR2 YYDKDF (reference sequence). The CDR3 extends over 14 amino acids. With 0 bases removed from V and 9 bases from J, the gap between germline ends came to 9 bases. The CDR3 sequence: CATSRDPLSSPLHF. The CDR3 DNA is TGTGCCACCAGCAGAGATCCTCTGAGTTCACCCCTCCACTTT.

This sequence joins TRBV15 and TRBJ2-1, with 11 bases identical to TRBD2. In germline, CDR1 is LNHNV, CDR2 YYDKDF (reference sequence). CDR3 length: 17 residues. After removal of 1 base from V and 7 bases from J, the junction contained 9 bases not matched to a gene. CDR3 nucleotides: TGTGCCACCAGCAGAGCCCTACTAGCGGGAGAGTGGAATGAGCAGTTCTTC. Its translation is CATSRALLAGEWNEQFF. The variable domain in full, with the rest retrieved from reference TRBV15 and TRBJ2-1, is DAMVIQNPRYQVTQFGKPVTLSCSQTLNHNVMYWYQQKSSQAPKLLFHYYDKDFNNEADTPDNFQSRRPNTSFCFLDIRSPGLGDTAMYLCATSRALLAGEWNEQFFGPGTRLTVL.

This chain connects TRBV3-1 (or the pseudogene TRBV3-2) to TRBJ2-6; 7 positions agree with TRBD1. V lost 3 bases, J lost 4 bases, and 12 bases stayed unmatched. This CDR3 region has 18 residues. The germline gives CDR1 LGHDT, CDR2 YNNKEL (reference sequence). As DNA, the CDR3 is TGTGCCAGCAGCCAGGTCTCGACAGGGAATGCAGGGGCCAACGTCCTGACTTTC. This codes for CASSQVSTGNAGANVLTF.

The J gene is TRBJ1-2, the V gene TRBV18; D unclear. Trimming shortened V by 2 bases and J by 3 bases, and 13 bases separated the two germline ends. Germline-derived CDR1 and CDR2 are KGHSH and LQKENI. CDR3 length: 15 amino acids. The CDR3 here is CASSPVNQEDYGYTF. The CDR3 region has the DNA TGTGCCAGCTCACCAGTTAACCAGGAGGACTATGGCTACACCTTC.

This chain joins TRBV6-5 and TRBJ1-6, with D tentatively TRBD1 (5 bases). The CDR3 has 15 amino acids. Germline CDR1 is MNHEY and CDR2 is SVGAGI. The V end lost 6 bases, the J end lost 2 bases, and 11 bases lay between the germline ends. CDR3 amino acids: CASSIETAYNSPLHF. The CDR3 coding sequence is TGTGCCAGCAGCATCGAGACAGCCTATAATTCACCCCTCCACTTT.

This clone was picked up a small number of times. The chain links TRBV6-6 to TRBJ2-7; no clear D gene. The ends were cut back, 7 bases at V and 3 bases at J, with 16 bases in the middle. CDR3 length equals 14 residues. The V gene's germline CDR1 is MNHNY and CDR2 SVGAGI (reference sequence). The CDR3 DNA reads TGTGCCAGCACCAAAACTGCCTTCAACTACGAGCAGTACTTC. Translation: CASTKTAFNYEQYF.

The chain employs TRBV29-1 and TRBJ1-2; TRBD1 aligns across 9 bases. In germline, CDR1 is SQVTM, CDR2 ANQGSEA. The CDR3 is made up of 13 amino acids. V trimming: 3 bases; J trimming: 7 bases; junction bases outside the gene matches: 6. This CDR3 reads CSVDNRGPPGYTF. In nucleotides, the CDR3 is TGCAGCGTTGACAACAGGGGGCCCCCTGGCTACACCTTC.